This T cell receptor (beta chain) was retrieved from a study of blood T cell repertoires in COVID-19. Study at large: Both acute and convalescent COVID-19 samples were obtained from the United States, Italy and Spain. Nucleic acid was either cDNA or gDNA, and it came from T cells, B-cell-depleted T cells, or PBMCs.

Original handling: How many nucleated cells were present was estimated from reference gene primer amplification. The method was immunoSEQ multiplex PCR; TCRdb's version includes in-frame clones alone and lacks a portion of them. The V and J calls and clone size come from that table; D and trimming were worked out from the DNA. The table lists fewer than 300,000 clones, roughly 90% of them singletons, with about 2.3% in the top ten. The ends lost 0 bases at V and 4 bases at J; junction bases unmatched: 11. The CDR3 is 18 amino acids. Germline V gene lookup returns CDR1 KGHSH and CDR2 LQKENI. Source material: PBMCs or T cells enriched from blood (not recorded which). The chain employs TRBV18 and TRBJ1-3, with TRBD1 matching 8 bases. This receptor was identified in a woman aged 40 to 49 with acute COVID-19. The CDR3 protein is CASSPPIVATGGGNTIYF. Written as DNA, the CDR3 is TGTGCCAGCTCACCACCGATTGTAGCTACAGGGGGAGGAAACACCATATATTTT.